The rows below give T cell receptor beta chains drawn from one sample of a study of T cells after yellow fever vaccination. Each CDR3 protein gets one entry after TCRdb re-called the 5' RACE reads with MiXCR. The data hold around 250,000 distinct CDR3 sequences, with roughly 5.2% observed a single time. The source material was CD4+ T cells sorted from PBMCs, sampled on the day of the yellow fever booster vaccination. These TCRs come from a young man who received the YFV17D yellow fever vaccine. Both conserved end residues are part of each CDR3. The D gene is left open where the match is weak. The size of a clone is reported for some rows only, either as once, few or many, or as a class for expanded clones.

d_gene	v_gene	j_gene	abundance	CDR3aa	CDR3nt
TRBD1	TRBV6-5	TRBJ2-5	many	CASSRVGTGIAETQYF	TGTGCCAGCAGTAGAGTAGGGACAGGGATTGCCGAGACCCAGTACTTC
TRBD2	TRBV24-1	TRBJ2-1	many	CATSDSGLAGGSNNEQFF	TGTGCCACCAGTGATTCGGGACTAGCGGGGGGATCGAACAATGAGCAGTTCTTC
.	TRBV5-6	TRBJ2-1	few	CASSLGWGNEQFF	TGTGCCAGCAGCTTGGGTTGGGGGAATGAGCAGTTCTTC
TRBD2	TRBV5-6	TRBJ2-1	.	CASSFISGALEQFF	TGTGCCAGCAGCTTTATTAGCGGGGCCCTCGAGCAGTTCTTC
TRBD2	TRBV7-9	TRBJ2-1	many	CASRLALGQRTSGSYNEQFF	TGTGCCAGCAGGCTAGCGCTGGGGCAGAGGACTAGCGGCTCCTACAATGAGCAGTTCTTC
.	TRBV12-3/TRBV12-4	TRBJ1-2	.	CASSWYGTGRLYTF	TGTGCCAGCAGTTGGTACGGAACAGGGCGTCTCTACACCTTC
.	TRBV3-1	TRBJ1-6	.	CASSRRQGNSPLHF	TGTGCCAGCAGCCGTCGTCAGGGAAATTCACCCCTCCACTTT
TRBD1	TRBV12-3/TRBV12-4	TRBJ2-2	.	CASSFFRDRGSGELFF	TGTGCCAGCAGTTTTTTCCGGGACAGGGGGTCCGGGGAGCTGTTTTTT
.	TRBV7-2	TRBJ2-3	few	CASSLRGMATDTQYF	TGTGCCAGCAGCTTACGGGGGATGGCTACAGATACGCAGTATTTT
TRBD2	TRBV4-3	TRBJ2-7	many	CASSQQLGSGGMNEQYF	TGCGCCAGCAGCCAACAGCTAGGCAGCGGGGGGATGAACGAGCAGTACTTC
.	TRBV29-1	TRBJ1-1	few	CSARAANTEAFF	TGCAGCGCCAGGGCGGCGAACACTGAAGCTTTCTTT
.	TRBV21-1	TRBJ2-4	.	CASSKVLGDKNIQYF	TGTGCCAGCAGCAAAGTACTGGGGGACAAAAACATTCAGTACTTC
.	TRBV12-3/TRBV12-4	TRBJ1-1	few	CASSLGVMNTEAFF	TGTGCCAGCAGTTTGGGGGTCATGAACACTGAAGCTTTCTTT
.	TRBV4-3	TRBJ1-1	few	CASSQDSHQNTEAFF	TGCGCCAGCAGCCAGGACTCACATCAGAACACTGAAGCTTTCTTT
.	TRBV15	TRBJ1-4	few	CATSRDWGDSSFF	TGTGCCACCAGCAGAGATTGGGGAGATTCTAGCTTTTTT
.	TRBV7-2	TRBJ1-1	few	CASSLAGPGGEAFF	TGTGCCAGCAGCTTAGCGGGGCCTGGGGGTGAAGCTTTCTTT
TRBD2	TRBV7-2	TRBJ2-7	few	CASSSGLAGSYEQYF	TGTGCCAGCAGCTCGGGACTAGCGGGGTCCTACGAGCAGTACTTC
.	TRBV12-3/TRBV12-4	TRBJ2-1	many	CASSSRTGRDEQFF	TGTGCCAGCAGTTCCCGAACAGGGCGCGATGAGCAGTTCTTC
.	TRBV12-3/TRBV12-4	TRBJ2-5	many	CASSFSEYQETQYF	TGTGCCAGCAGTTTCAGCGAGTACCAAGAGACCCAGTACTTC
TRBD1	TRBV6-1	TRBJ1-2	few	CASHVGTGPYGYTF	TGTGCCAGCCACGTGGGGACAGGCCCCTATGGCTACACCTTC
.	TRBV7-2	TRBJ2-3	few	CASSLGGGGPTPDTQYF	TGTGCCAGCAGCTTGGGGGGCGGAGGCCCCACACCAGATACGCAGTATTTT
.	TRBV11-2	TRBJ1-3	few	CASRTRRDYSGNTIYF	TGTGCCAGCAGGACCCGACGGGACTACTCTGGAAACACCATATATTTT
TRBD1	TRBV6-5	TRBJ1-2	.	CASSWDRLAFGYTF	TGTGCCAGCAGCTGGGACAGGCTTGCTTTTGGCTACACCTTC
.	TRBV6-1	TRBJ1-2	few	CASSEVGRVRSGGYTF	TGTGCCAGCAGTGAAGTGGGCAGGGTCCGAAGTGGTGGCTACACCTTC
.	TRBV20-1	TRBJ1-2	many	CSASQTGHRGYTF	TGCAGTGCTTCGCAGACAGGCCATAGAGGGTACACCTTC
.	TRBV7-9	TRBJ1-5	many	CASSLGTGSNQPQHF	TGTGCCAGCAGCTTAGGGACTGGAAGCAATCAGCCCCAGCATTTT
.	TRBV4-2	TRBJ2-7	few	CASSPGWGGEQYF	TGTGCCAGCAGCCCCGGCTGGGGCGGCGAGCAGTACTTC
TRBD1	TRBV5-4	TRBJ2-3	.	CASSSPPGQATDTQYF	TGTGCCAGCAGCTCACCACCGGGACAGGCCACAGATACGCAGTATTTT
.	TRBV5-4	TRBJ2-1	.	CASSLDCNEQFF	TGTGCCAGCAGCCTCGACTGCAATGAGCAGTTCTTC
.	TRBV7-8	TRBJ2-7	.	CASSLAPGTPYEQYF	TGTGCCAGCAGCTTAGCGCCAGGGACCCCCTACGAGCAGTACTTC
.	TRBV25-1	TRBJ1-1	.	CASSELGVGGPDTEAFF	TGTGCCAGCAGTGAATTGGGTGTCGGGGGGCCCGACACTGAAGCTTTCTTT
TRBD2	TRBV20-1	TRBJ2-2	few	CSASVGGGRTGELFF	TGCAGTGCTAGTGTTGGCGGGGGTCGTACCGGGGAGCTGTTTTTT
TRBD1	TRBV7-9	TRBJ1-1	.	CASIEGAGAEAFF	TGTGCCAGCATCGAGGGGGCCGGCGCTGAAGCTTTCTTT
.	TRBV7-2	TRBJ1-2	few	CASSSLGPRTGDGYTF	TGTGCCAGCAGCTCCCTGGGTCCGCGGACCGGGGATGGCTACACCTTC
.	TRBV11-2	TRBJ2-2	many	CASSLGGRELFF	TGTGCCAGCAGCTTAGGGGGAAGGGAGCTGTTTTTT
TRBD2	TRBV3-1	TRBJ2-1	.	CASRGGSRGGSYNEQFF	TGTGCCAGCAGAGGTGGCTCGCGGGGGGGCTCCTACAATGAGCAGTTCTTC
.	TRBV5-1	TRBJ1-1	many	CASSSGFEGTEAFF	TGCGCCAGCAGCTCCGGATTCGAGGGCACTGAAGCTTTCTTT
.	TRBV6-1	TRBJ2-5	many	CASSEIPGAERETQYF	TGTGCCAGCAGTGAAATTCCGGGGGCGGAACGAGAGACCCAGTACTTC
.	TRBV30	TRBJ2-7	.	CAWSKQAGYEQYF	TGTGCCTGGAGTAAACAGGCTGGGTACGAGCAGTACTTC
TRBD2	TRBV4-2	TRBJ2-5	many	CASSQERGAGEIRETQYF	TGTGCCAGCAGCCAAGAAAGGGGAGCGGGGGAGATTCGGGAGACCCAGTACTTC
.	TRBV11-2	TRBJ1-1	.	CASNLGVWGTEAFF	TGTGCCAGCAATTTGGGGGTGTGGGGCACTGAAGCTTTCTTT
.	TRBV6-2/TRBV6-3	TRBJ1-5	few	CASRGQGQPQHF	TGTGCCAGCAGGGGCCAGGGTCAGCCCCAGCATTTT
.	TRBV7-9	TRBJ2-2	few	CASSRGSPNTGELFF	TGTGCCAGCAGCCGTGGGAGCCCGAACACCGGGGAGCTGTTTTTT
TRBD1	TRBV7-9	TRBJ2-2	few	CASNKPGQGGTGELFF	TGTGCCAGCAACAAACCGGGACAGGGAGGCACCGGGGAGCTGTTTTTT
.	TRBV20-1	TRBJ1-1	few	CRGLKSMNTEAFF	TGCAGGGGTCTTAAAAGCATGAACACTGAAGCTTTCTTT
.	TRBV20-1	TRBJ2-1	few	CSLLGGADHNEQFF	TGCAGTCTTCTTGGGGGGGCAGATCACAATGAGCAGTTCTTC
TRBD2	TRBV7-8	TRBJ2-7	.	CASSLGGGGGYEQYF	TGTGCCAGCAGCTTAGGTGGCGGGGGGGGCTACGAGCAGTACTTC
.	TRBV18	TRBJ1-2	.	CASSAGPNYGYTF	TGTGCCAGCTCGGCAGGGCCTAACTATGGCTACACCTTC
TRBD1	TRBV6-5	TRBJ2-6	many	CASSYSIGTGVGANVLTF	TGTGCCAGCAGTTACTCGATAGGCACAGGGGTTGGGGCCAACGTCCTGACTTTC
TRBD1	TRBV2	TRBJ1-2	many	CASSSGTDYGYTF	TGTGCCAGCAGTTCCGGGACAGACTATGGCTACACCTTC
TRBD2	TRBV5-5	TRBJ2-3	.	CASSPMSGEVTDTQYF	TGTGCCAGCAGTCCGATGAGCGGGGAGGTCACAGATACGCAGTATTTT
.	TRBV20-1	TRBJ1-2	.	CSARRLSNYGYTF	TGCAGTGCCAGGAGGTTGTCGAACTATGGCTACACCTTC
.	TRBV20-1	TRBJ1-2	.	CRPSSGIYGYTF	TGCCGACCGAGTTCGGGGATCTATGGCTACACCTTC
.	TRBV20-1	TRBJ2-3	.	CSAGVIPYTDTQYF	TGCAGTGCTGGTGTGATACCCTACACAGATACGCAGTATTTT
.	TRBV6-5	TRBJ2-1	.	CASSSWNRGYNEQFF	TGTGCCAGCAGTTCGTGGAATCGGGGCTACAATGAGCAGTTCTTC